The T cell receptor beta chain under discussion was sequenced for a study of spatial heterogeneity in lung cancer. Unique molecular identifiers, one per molecule, were present on every TCR cDNA molecule. TCRdb redid the calling of the 5' RACE reads with MiXCR, one entry per CDR3 protein. The sample yields 100,000 or so distinct CDR3 sequences, 3.5% to 5% seen once. Germline loops: CDR1 SGHRS, CDR2 YFSETQ. This CDR3 contains 16 residues. The V and J ends lost 3 bases and 0 bases, in that order; junction bases with no gene match: 6. This clonotype was detected many times. Its specificity is unknown. General study results and limits: Tumors with more nonsynonymous mutations had more expanded intratumoral alpha and beta TCRs.

Time point specified: sample taken at primary tumor resection. In each case, whole RNA from tumor, nontumor lung or frozen PBMC was sequenced unsorted. The rearrangement uses TRBV5-1 and TRBJ2-5, with 9 bases matching TRBD2. This clonotype was sampled from a male donor with early-stage non-small cell lung cancer. Sequences were derived from lung tumor tissue, sampled at surgery. CDR3 coding DNA: TGCGCCAGCAGCTCCCTTAGCGGGGGCTACCAAGAGACCCAGTACTTC. It yields the protein CASSSLSGGYQETQYF. Using reference TRBV5-1 and TRBJ2-5 for the parts outside the CDR3, the full variable domain is KAGVTQTPRYLIKTRGQQVTLSCSPISGHRSVSWYQQTPGQGLQFLFEYFSETQRNKGNFPGRFSGRQFSNSRSEMNVSTLELGDSALYLCASSSLSGGYQETQYFGPGTRLLVL.